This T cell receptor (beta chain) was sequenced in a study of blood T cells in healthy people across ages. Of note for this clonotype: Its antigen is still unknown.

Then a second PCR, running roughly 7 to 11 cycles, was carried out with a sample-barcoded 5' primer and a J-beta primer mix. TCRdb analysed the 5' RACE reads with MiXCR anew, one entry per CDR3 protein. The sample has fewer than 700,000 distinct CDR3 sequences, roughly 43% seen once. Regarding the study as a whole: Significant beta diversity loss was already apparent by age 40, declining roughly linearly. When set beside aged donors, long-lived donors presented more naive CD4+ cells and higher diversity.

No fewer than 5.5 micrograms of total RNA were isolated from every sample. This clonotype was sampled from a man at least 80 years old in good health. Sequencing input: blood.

Here the CDR3 DNA reads TGTGCCAGCAGCCTAAGGACAGGGGAGAACACCATATATTTT. It translates to CASSLRTGENTIYF. V usage is TRBV12-3 or TRBV12-4 and J usage is TRBJ1-3; 9 nucleotides line up with TRBD1. V was clipped by 6 bases and J by 7 bases; unmatched bases: 7. The CDR3 is made up of 14 amino acids.